This T cell receptor (beta chain) stems from a study of blood T cell repertoires in COVID-19. Study-wide background: Donors in the United States, Italy and Spain gave samples during acute or convalescent COVID-19. PBMCs, B-cell-depleted T cells, or T cells provided the cDNA or gDNA that made up the material.

Authors' processing steps: By means of reference gene primer amplification, nucleated cell counts were estimated. The protocol was immunoSEQ multiplex PCR, while the TCRdb copy is restricted to in-frame clones and leaves out a portion. The D gene and trimming were derived from the DNA, and the V and J assignments and clone size from that table. The data hold approximately 26,000 clones, with about four fifths observed a single time. Germline assignment: CDR1 SEHNR and CDR2 FQNEAQ (reference sequence). This CDR3 comprises 14 residues. V lost 4 bases to trimming and J lost 3 bases, with 12 bases between them.

V gene TRBV7-9 combines with J gene TRBJ1-2, with D maybe TRBD1 (5 bases). The sequenced sample was peripheral blood. The TCR was taken from a human donor in a cohort sampled during active COVID-19. The CDR3 sequence: CASSSPTDYYGYTF. CDR3 DNA: TGTGCCAGCAGCTCACCGACAGATTACTATGGCTACACCTTC. Full variable domain (missing parts from reference TRBV7-9 and TRBJ1-2): DTGVSQNPRHKITKRGQNVTFRCDPISEHNRLYWYRQTLGQGPEFLTYFQNEAQLEKSRLLSDRFSAERPKGSFSTLEIQRTEQGDSAMYLCASSSPTDYYGYTFGSGTRLTVV.